The entry below gives a single T cell receptor beta chain sequence along with its context. This entry comes from a study of CXCR3-negative and CXCR3-positive naive CD8 T cells. The TRB libraries of cDNA were built by UMI-labeled 5' RACE. From the 5' RACE reads, TCRdb lists one entry per CDR3 protein and no DNA. In all, the sample yields 45,000 to 60,000 distinct CDR3 sequences. The CDR3 has 15 amino acids. This receptor was identified in a human donor in good health. Some clones in this sample may be carry-over from other donors' samples. The gene calls are TRBV12-3 or TRBV12-4 and TRBJ2-3. What was sequenced was naive CXCR3- CD8+ T cells from blood. Regarding subset: CD45RO-CCR7+CD27+CD95- naive CD8+ T cells lacking CXCR3 (TNR3-). The CDR3 is CASSFPLARTDTQYF.